The 21 T cell receptor beta chains reported below all come from one sample, sequenced in a study of cytomegalovirus exposure and HLA in healthy donors. It was with 60 Vbeta and 13 Jbeta primers that the PCR ran. Sequenced by immunoSEQ multiplex PCR; TCRdb stores in-frame clones only, minus some. Among some 180,000 clones, just under 80% were seen once, and the ten largest hold about 1.9%. Sample: PBMCs. Every receptor here comes from a woman in her 30s in good health and CMV-seronegative.

The V call is TRBV5-4, the J call TRBJ2-1; 8 positions agree with TRBD2. Germline trimming cut 1 base from V and 6 bases from J; bases unmatched to any gene: 6. The CDR3 length is 15 residues. Germline CDR1 SGHNT, CDR2 YYREEE (reference sequence). CDR3 in DNA: TGTGCCAGCAGCTTGTACCTAGCGGGTGCCAATGAGCAGTTCTTC. Translated, it gives CASSLYLAGANEQFF.

V usage is TRBV30 and J usage is TRBJ2-7; 8 positions agree with TRBD1. Germline trimming cut 5 bases from V and 9 bases from J; bases unmatched to any gene: 9. The CDR3 is 12 residues long. CDR1 and CDR2 (germline): GTSNPN, SVGIG (reference sequence). The CDR3 DNA follows: TGTGCCTGGGAGCCGGGACAGGCTGGGCAGTACTTC. Translation: CAWEPGQAGQYF. The whole variable domain, remainder taken from reference TRBV30 and TRBJ2-7, is SQTIHQWPATLVQPVGSPLSLECTVEGTSNPNLYWYRQAAGRGLQLLFYSVGIGQISSEVPQNLSASRPQDRQFILSSKKLLLSDSGFYLCAWEPGQAGQYFGPGTRLTVT.

The V call is TRBV12-5, the J call TRBJ2-3, with TRBD1 identical over 7 bases. Germline V gives CDR1 LGHNT, CDR2 FRNRAP. Trimming took 5 bases from V and 8 from J; bases not matched to a gene: 4. The CDR3 runs 12 residues. As DNA, the CDR3 is TGTGCTAGTGGTGGCCGACAGGGTACGCAGTATTTT. Its translation is CASGGRQGTQYF.

The chain has TRBV9 and TRBJ1-6; D unresolved. The CDR3 covers 14 residues. CDR1 and CDR2 from the germline V gene are SGDLS and YYNGEE. V was trimmed by 0 bases and J by 5 bases, leaving 6 bases between them. The CDR3 region has the DNA TGTGCCAGCAGCGTAGGGACTCATAATTCACCCCTCCACTTT. Protein: CASSVGTHNSPLHF. Complete variable domain (other parts from reference TRBV9 and TRBJ1-6): DSGVTQTPKHLITATGQRVTLRCSPRSGDLSVYWYQQSLDQGLQFLIQYYNGEERAKGNILERFSAQQFPDLHSELNLSSLELGDSALYFCASSVGTHNSPLHFGNGTRLTVT.

The rearrangement uses TRBV19 and TRBJ1-1; D uncertain. Germline CDR1 and CDR2: LNHDA and SQIVND (reference sequence). Trimming cost V 3 bases and J 1 base, with 15 bases left between them. CDR3 length equals 16 residues. The CDR3, as DNA: TGTGCCAGTAGTATGGTCAGGATCACACAGAACACTGAAGCTTTCTTT. It translates to CASSMVRITQNTEAFF.

The chain is built from TRBV5-1 and TRBJ1-1, with D possibly being TRBD1 (5 bases). The CDR3 sequence is 14 residues long. V lost 2 bases to trimming and J lost 0 bases, with 8 bases between them. CDR1 SGHRS and CDR2 YFSETQ come from the germline V gene. The DNA of the CDR3 is TGCGCCAGCAGCTTCAACAGGATGAACACTGAAGCTTTCTTT. It yields the protein CASSFNRMNTEAFF.

The chain couples TRBV2 to TRBJ2-1; tentative D call: TRBD1 (6 bases). Deletions cut 6 bases from V and 7 bases from J, with 13 bases between. Germline lookup yields CDR1 SNHLY and CDR2 FYNNEI. The CDR3 is 13 residues long. In DNA, the CDR3 is TGTGCCAGCAGCCTAAGCCAGGGGAATGAGCAGTTCTTC. Protein product: CASSLSQGNEQFF.

This clone occurred once. The chain employs TRBV18 and TRBJ2-4, with D unclear. Trimming left V 6 bases short and J 0 bases short, with 12 bases between. Per the germline V gene, CDR1 is KGHSH and CDR2 is LQKENI. The CDR3 runs 15 residues. This chain's CDR3 is CASSDTVLAKNIQYF. The CDR3 region has the DNA TGTGCCAGCTCCGACACGGTTCTAGCCAAAAACATTCAGTACTTC.

The genes are TRBV30 and TRBJ1-4; unclear D gene. The CDR3 length is 14 residues. V was pared by 0 bases and J by 6 bases, with 11 bases between. Germline CDR1 GTSNPN, CDR2 SVGIG (reference sequence). The CDR3 DNA sequence: TGTGCCTGGAGTGTACCGGGGTCAGATGAAAAACTGTTTTTT. Residues: CAWSVPGSDEKLFF.

The CDR3 sequence is CASSRRVTDTQYF. Written as DNA, the CDR3 is TGTGCCAGCAGCCGTAGAGTCACAGATACGCAGTATTTT. This chain uses TRBV7-8 with TRBJ2-3; D is ambiguous. The CDR3 sequence is 13 residues long. Germline CDR1 SGHVS, CDR2 FQNEAQ. The V end was cut by 5 bases, the J end by 2 bases, with 8 bases between.

This chain links TRBV30 with TRBJ1-4, with TRBD1 matching over 9 bases. Unmatched junction bases numbered 6, after V lost 5 bases and J lost 8 bases. The CDR3 length is 13 residues. The germline V gene encodes CDR1 GTSNPN and CDR2 SVGIG (reference sequence). Here the CDR3 reads CAWGTGSTEKLFF. The DNA for the CDR3 is TGTGCCTGGGGGACAGGGAGTACCGAAAAACTGTTTTTT. Full variable domain (remainder filled in from reference TRBV30 and TRBJ1-4): SQTIHQWPATLVQPVGSPLSLECTVEGTSNPNLYWYRQAAGRGLQLLFYSVGIGQISSEVPQNLSASRPQDRQFILSSKKLLLSDSGFYLCAWGTGSTEKLFFGSGTQLSVL.

The CDR3: CASSFNRLRNQPQHF. CDR3 DNA sequence: TGTGCCAGCAGCTTTAACAGGCTGCGCAATCAGCCCCAGCATTTT. The V call is TRBV5-6, the J call TRBJ1-5; perhaps TRBD1 as D (5 bases). V lost 2 bases and J lost 2, with 11 bases in between. CDR1 SGHDT and CDR2 YYEEEE come from the germline V gene. The CDR3 consists of 15 residues.

The V gene is TRBV19, the J gene TRBJ1-1; D unresolved. V was pared by 6 bases and J by 2 bases, with 16 bases between. From germline, CDR1 is LNHDA and CDR2 SQIVND (reference sequence). This CDR3 spans 15 amino acids. In nucleotides, the CDR3 is TGTGCCAGTAGATACACTGGAGCGGACAACACTGAAGCTTTCTTT. Its translation is CASRYTGADNTEAFF.

In this sample, this clone turned up a few times. J is TRBJ1-4 and V is TRBV7-2, with D possibly matching TRBD1 (6 bases). CDR3 length equals 14 residues. V lost 5 bases and J 8 bases, leaving 15 bases between the germline ends. Germline V gene lookup returns CDR1 SGHTA and CDR2 FQGNSA. This CDR3 is CASSLSAGEEKLFF. As DNA, the CDR3 is TGTGCCAGCAGCCTATCGGCAGGGGAGGAAAAACTGTTTTTT.

The chain employs TRBV19 and TRBJ1-2; D is possibly TRBD1 (6 bases). The V end lost 3 bases, the J end lost 2 bases, and 19 bases lay between the germline ends. The CDR3 loop spans 17 amino acids. Germline V CDR1 and CDR2: LNHDA, SQIVND (reference sequence). This CDR3 reads CASSIATSADRNYGYTF. In DNA, the CDR3 is TGTGCCAGTAGTATTGCCACCAGCGCCGACAGGAACTATGGCTACACCTTC.

The chain joins TRBV19 to TRBJ1-5; tentatively, D is TRBD1 (5 bases). The germline V gene encodes CDR1 LNHDA and CDR2 SQIVND (reference sequence). Trimming stripped 5 bases from V and 0 bases from J, with 17 bases between. CDR3 length equals 17 residues. The CDR3 loop reads CASSSFIGHLSNQPQHF. The CDR3 coding sequence is TGTGCCAGTAGTTCATTTATTGGACACCTTAGCAATCAGCCCCAGCATTTT.

There are a few counts of this clone. The chain is built from TRBV5-1 and TRBJ1-1; 12 bases fit TRBD1. The germline V gene encodes CDR1 SGHRS and CDR2 YFSETQ. The CDR3 extends over 16 amino acids. V lost 0 bases, J lost 4 bases, and 4 bases stayed unmatched. CDR3 loop: CASSLEGQGAGTEAFF. CDR3 sequence (DNA): TGCGCCAGCAGCTTGGAGGGACAGGGGGCCGGCACTGAAGCTTTCTTT.

The rearrangement uses TRBV7-2 and TRBJ2-7; D might be TRBD2 (7 bases). This CDR3 has 17 amino acids. Trimming removed 5 bases from V and 0 bases from J, with 20 bases in between. Germline CDR1 SGHTA, CDR2 FQGNSA. The CDR3 sequence is CASSLRPGGPPSYEQYF. The CDR3 DNA reads as TGTGCCAGCAGCCTTAGGCCCGGGGGGCCCCCCTCCTACGAGCAGTACTTC.

J is TRBJ1-4 and V is TRBV29-1; D is perhaps TRBD1 (5 bases). CDR1 SQVTM and CDR2 ANQGSEA come from the germline V gene. The CDR3 has 13 amino acids. Trimming stripped 7 bases from V and 5 bases from J, with 14 bases between. DNA for the CDR3: TGCAGCGGGCGCCAGGGATCCAATGAAAAACTGTTTTTT. It yields the protein CSGRQGSNEKLFF.

Here the CDR3 DNA reads TGCGCCAGCAGCGTAGGACAGGCGGGGGGCACTGAAGCTTTCTTT. Protein sequence: CASSVGQAGGTEAFF. The chain links TRBV5-1 to TRBJ1-1, with 7 positions matching TRBD1. There are 15 residues in the CDR3. J was trimmed by 4 bases and V by 4 bases; bases with no gene match: 10. CDR1 is SGHRS and CDR2 is YFSETQ in the germline V gene.

The chain has TRBV7-8 and TRBJ2-7; possibly TRBD2 for D (5 bases). This CDR3 region has 16 residues. V was clipped by 5 bases and J by 5 bases, with 22 bases between them. In germline, CDR1 is SGHVS, CDR2 FQNEAQ. In DNA, the CDR3 is TGTGCCAGCAGCCGAAGGCCCCTGCCGCTGCGGGACGAGCAGTACTTC. It specifies CASSRRPLPLRDEQYF.